The clone carrying this T cell receptor beta chain has just one count. Its antigen remains unknown. This may come from a read error, since a much larger clone is one base off. A read error is likely, as this CDR3 ends without the conserved phenylalanine or tryptophan. The record originates from a study of post-analysis software for immune sequencing data. Study-wide context: As for disease course, relapsing-remitting, secondary progressive and progressive-relapsing multiple sclerosis were all included. Study results and limitations: Normalized Chao1 diversity was significantly reduced in patients versus controls. Batch-mates among the samples co-clustered strongly by F measure. Controls had lower frequencies than patients of 4 or 5 TRBV segments, which included TRBV5-6, TRBV5-1 and TRBV20-1.

The V gene lost 7 bases and the J gene lost 7 bases, with 13 bases spanning the gap. Germline CDR1 and CDR2: SQVTM and ANQGSEA. The CDR3 loop spans 11 amino acids. Prepared TCR beta cDNA libraries contained unique molecular identifiers. The T cell input of roughly 0.85 to 11 million gave roughly 460,000 cDNA molecules. Each CDR3 protein gets one entry after TCRdb re-called the PCR reads with MiXCR. The data contain 750,000 to 900,000 distinct CDR3 sequences, about 45% of them singletons. The gene calls are TRBV29-1 and TRBJ1-1, with D possibly being TRBD1 (6 bases). The material sequenced was blood. The TCR comes from a girl between 5 and 17 years old with multiple sclerosis. CDR3 loop: CSALRGGEAFC. Written as DNA, the CDR3 is TGCAGCGCCCTGAGGGGGGGTGAAGCTTTCTGT.